The sequence of this T cell receptor (beta chain) was determined in a study of blood T cell repertoires in COVID-19. This clone has a handful of counts. In the original processing: Counts of nucleated cells, estimated from reference gene primer amplification, were obtained. Repertoires were generated with immunoSEQ multiplex PCR, while TCRdb's copy carries only in-frame clones and drops some. The DNA was the basis for D and trimming; V, J and clone size are from that table. Of 150,000 to 200,000 clones detected, approximately 87% appear once; the ten largest clones hold roughly 4.5%. The CDR3 is 15 amino acids. V was clipped by 0 bases and J by 2 bases, with 11 bases between them. The germline CDR1 and CDR2 sequences are SGHNT and YYREEE (reference sequence).

The specimen was PBMCs or T cells enriched from blood (not recorded which). The chain links TRBV5-4 to TRBJ1-2; D gene ambiguous. The clonotype was recovered from a woman between 45 and 60 years old who had recovered from COVID-19. The CDR3 spells CASSLDPGTNYGYTF. DNA of the CDR3: TGTGCCAGCAGCTTGGATCCGGGAACGAACTATGGCTACACCTTC.